Sequencing of this T cell receptor beta chain was carried out in a study of cytomegalovirus exposure and HLA in healthy donors. Overall study: Unique TCR beta sequences numbering about 100 million came from 150 million to 200 million T cells in an earlier analysis.

Trimming stripped 0 bases from V and 7 bases from J, with 14 bases between. Germline values: CDR1 MRHNA, CDR2 SNTAGT. CDR3 size: 15 residues. 60 Vbeta and 13 Jbeta primers were used in PCR. Generated by immunoSEQ multiplex PCR, the TCRdb table keeps only in-frame clones and is missing some. This table has 90,000 to 110,000 clones, around 75% appearing once. The sequencing sample was made of PBMCs. The chain couples TRBV6-4 to TRBJ2-3; perhaps TRBD2 as D (6 bases). The TCR originated in a man younger than 45 in good health and CMV-seronegative. The chain's CDR3 is CASSDSRAGPHTQYF. The CDR3, as DNA: TGTGCCAGCAGTGACTCCCGGGCGGGGCCCCATACGCAGTATTTT.